The 17 T cell receptor beta chains listed next were all sequenced from one sample in a study of OX40 agonist ivuxolimab in advanced cancers. TCRdb keeps only in-frame clones here, not all; method: immunoSEQ multiplex PCR. The sample consists of about 83,000 clones, around 84% of them appearing once. The sequencing used CD4+ or CD8+ T cells sorted from blood, collected in a trial of the OX40 agonist ivuxolimab. The source of these receptors is an adult with an advanced solid tumor such as melanoma, head and neck, liver or kidney cancer.

The genes are TRBV28 and TRBJ1-2; D unclear. V dropped 8 bases and J dropped 0 bases, with 7 bases sitting between them. The length of the CDR3 is 12 residues. Germline CDR1 is MDHEN and CDR2 is SYDVKM. This CDR3 reads CASGPTNYGYTF. The DNA of the CDR3 is TGTGCCAGCGGACCAACTAACTATGGCTACACCTTC.

The V gene is TRBV19, the J gene TRBJ1-3, with a possible D match to TRBD1 (5 bases). With 4 bases removed from V and 2 bases from J, the gap between germline ends came to 6 bases. CDR1 is LNHDA, CDR2 SQIVND, per germline (reference sequence). CDR3 size: 13 residues. The CDR3 loop reads CASSKGTGNTIYF. The CDR3 DNA sequence: TGTGCCAGTAGTAAGGGGACTGGAAACACCATATATTTT.

The chain combines TRBV6-5 with TRBJ2-7, with no clear D. The CDR3 consists of 12 residues. Germline V lookup: CDR1 MNHEY, CDR2 SVGAGI. The V gene lost 5 bases and the J gene lost 0 bases, with 5 bases spanning the gap. Here the CDR3 reads CASSPASYEQYF. The DNA of the CDR3 is TGTGCCAGCAGTCCTGCCTCCTACGAGCAGTACTTC.

This clone was found many times. The chain recombines TRBV9 with TRBJ2-5; 9 bases are shared with TRBD2. Losses at the gene ends were 0 bases for V and 2 bases for J; bases not matched to a gene: 8. The CDR3 sequence is 17 residues long. From germline, CDR1 is SGDLS and CDR2 YYNGEE. CDR3 bases: TGTGCCAGCAGCGTAGGGGTAGCGGGGGCCCTACAAGAGACCCAGTACTTC. Amino acid sequence: CASSVGVAGALQETQYF.

The chain combines TRBV4-1 with TRBJ2-5; either TRBD1 or TRBD2 may supply D (5 bases each). CDR1 is MGHRA and CDR2 is YSYEKL in the germline V gene. The CDR3 covers 15 residues. Trimming removed 4 bases at V and 5 bases at J, with 17 bases between. The CDR3 here is CASSPPGAQTETQYF. The DNA for the CDR3 is TGCGCCAGCAGCCCCCCCGGGGCCCAGACCGAGACCCAGTACTTC.

V is TRBV7-2 and J is TRBJ1-5; TRBD1 aligns across 11 bases. V was clipped by 5 bases and J by 4 bases; unmatched bases: 10. Germline-derived CDR1 and CDR2 are SGHTA and FQGNSA. The CDR3 consists of 17 residues. The CDR3 DNA is TGTGCCAGCAGCCCGAGGCCGGGGACAGGGGGGAATCAGCCCCAGCATTTT. Its translation is CASSPRPGTGGNQPQHF.

The chain recombines TRBV7-3 with TRBJ1-6; D is perhaps TRBD1 (5 bases). Germline CDR1 is SGHTA and CDR2 is FQGTGA. V shed 2 bases and J shed 8 bases, with 10 bases lying between them. The CDR3 covers 14 residues. The CDR3 coding sequence is TGTGCCAGCAGCTTAGCCGGGGCCGATTCACCCCTCCACTTT. Encoded protein: CASSLAGADSPLHF.

V and J are TRBV7-9 and TRBJ1-6; D is unclear. Trimming cost V 1 base and J 6 bases, with 10 bases left between them. The CDR3 has 15 amino acids. Germline values: CDR1 SEHNR, CDR2 FQNEAQ (reference sequence). The DNA of the CDR3 is TGTGCCAGCAGCTTAGAGTGGGGAGGTAATTCACCCCTCCACTTT. Amino acids: CASSLEWGGNSPLHF. Full variable domain (outside the CDR3, taken from reference TRBV7-9 and TRBJ1-6): DTGVSQNPRHKITKRGQNVTFRCDPISEHNRLYWYRQTLGQGPEFLTYFQNEAQLEKSRLLSDRFSAERPKGSFSTLEIQRTEQGDSAMYLCASSLEWGGNSPLHFGNGTRLTVT.

This clone was seen only a few times. J is TRBJ2-1 and V is TRBV18; D uncertain. The V end was cut by 0 bases, the J end by 8 bases, with 8 bases between. The germline V gene encodes CDR1 KGHSH and CDR2 LQKENI. The CDR3 loop spans 13 amino acids. CDR3 region: CASSPPIADEQFF. The CDR3 coding sequence is TGTGCCAGCTCACCACCGATAGCCGATGAGCAGTTCTTC.

In nucleotides, the CDR3 is TGTGCCACCCAGCCTGACAGGGATAATGAAAAACTGTTTTTT. As protein: CATQPDRDNEKLFF. This chain links TRBV19 with TRBJ1-4; 7 bases line up with TRBD1. Unmatched junction bases numbered 9, after V lost 10 bases and J lost 4 bases. The CDR3 runs 14 residues. Germline CDR1 LNHDA, CDR2 SQIVND (reference sequence). Based on the CDR3 plus reference TRBV19 and TRBJ1-4, the full variable domain is DGGITQSPKYLFRKEGQNVTLSCEQNLNHDAMYWYRQDPGQGLRLIYYSQIVNDFQKGDIAEGYSVSREKKESFPLTVTSAQKNPTAFYLCATQPDRDNEKLFFGSGTQLSVL.

This chain joins TRBV9 and TRBJ1-4, with D possibly matching TRBD1 (6 bases). Germline CDR1 is SGDLS and CDR2 is YYNGEE. V lost 0 bases to trimming and J lost 2 bases, with 11 bases between them. The CDR3 has 16 amino acids. The CDR3 DNA follows: TGTGCCAGCAGCGTAGCGTCCGGACAGACTAATGAAAAACTGTTTTTT. Its translation is CASSVASGQTNEKLFF.

The genes are TRBV19 and TRBJ2-3, with TRBD2 matching 7 bases. CDR3 length: 15 amino acids. CDR1 is LNHDA and CDR2 is SQIVND in the germline V gene (reference sequence). The DNA of the CDR3 is TGTGCTACTTCCCGGGGCGGGGGAGGCACAGATACGCAGTATTTT. Translation gives CATSRGGGGTDTQYF.

This chain joins TRBV6-1 and TRBJ1-2; D remains unclear. This CDR3 has 13 residues. Trimming took 3 bases from V and 6 from J, leaving 11 bases between them. The germline V gene has CDR1 MNHNS and CDR2 SASEGT. The CDR3 DNA is TGTGCCAGCAGTGATCTGGACTCGAATGGCTACACCTTC. It yields the protein CASSDLDSNGYTF.

This rearrangement joins TRBV28 to TRBJ1-2; TRBD1 might be the D (5 bases). The ends were cut back, 5 bases at V and 9 bases at J, with 22 bases in the middle. The CDR3 length is 15 residues. Germline loops: CDR1 MDHEN, CDR2 SYDVKM. CDR3 amino acids: CASSPNRDGGGSYTF. CDR3 in DNA: TGTGCCAGCAGTCCGAACCGGGACGGCGGAGGGAGCTACACCTTC.

The chain carries TRBV19 and TRBJ2-5, with D perhaps given as TRBD1 or TRBD2 (6 bases each). Looked up from germline, CDR1 is LNHDA and CDR2 is SQIVND (reference sequence). V was cut by 3 bases and J by 3 bases, with 14 bases left in between. The CDR3 has 15 amino acids. DNA of the CDR3: TGTGCCAGTAGTATTCGGGGGACAACTAAAGAGACCCAGTACTTC. Its translation: CASSIRGTTKETQYF. The entire variable domain, with the rest obtained from reference TRBV19 and TRBJ2-5, is as follows: DGGITQSPKYLFRKEGQNVTLSCEQNLNHDAMYWYRQDPGQGLRLIYYSQIVNDFQKGDIAEGYSVSREKKESFPLTVTSAQKNPTAFYLCASSIRGTTKETQYFGPGTRLLVL.

The rearrangement links TRBV5-4 to TRBJ2-2; possibly TRBD1 or TRBD2 for D (5 bases each). Deletions cut 5 bases from V and 4 bases from J, with 12 bases between. Germline-derived CDR1 and CDR2 are SGHNT and YYREEE (reference sequence). There are 14 residues in the CDR3. The CDR3 reads CASRIGTSTGELFF. The CDR3 DNA sequence: TGTGCCAGCAGAATAGGGACGTCCACCGGGGAGCTGTTTTTT.

The rearrangement joins TRBV7-2 to TRBJ2-3; possibly TRBD1 or TRBD2 for D (6 bases each). The germline V gene has CDR1 SGHTA and CDR2 FQGNSA. V lost 1 base to trimming and J lost 1 base, with 18 bases between them. The CDR3 consists of 18 residues. The DNA for the CDR3 is TGTGCCAGCAGCTTAGATGTGTTGTGGGGGGCCCGCACAGATACGCAGTATTTT. It yields the protein CASSLDVLWGARTDTQYF.